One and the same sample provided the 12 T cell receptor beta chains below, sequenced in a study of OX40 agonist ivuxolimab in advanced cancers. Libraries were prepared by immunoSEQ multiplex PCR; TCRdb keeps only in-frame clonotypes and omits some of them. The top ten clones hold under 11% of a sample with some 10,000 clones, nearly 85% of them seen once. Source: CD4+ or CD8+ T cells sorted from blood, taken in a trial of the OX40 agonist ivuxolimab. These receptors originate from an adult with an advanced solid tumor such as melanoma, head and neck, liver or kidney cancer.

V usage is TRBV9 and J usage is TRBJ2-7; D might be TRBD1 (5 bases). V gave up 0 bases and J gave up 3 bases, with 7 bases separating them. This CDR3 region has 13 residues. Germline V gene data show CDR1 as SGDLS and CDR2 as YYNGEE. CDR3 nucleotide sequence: TGTGCCAGCAGCGTAGCCCAGGGCTACGAGCAGTACTTC. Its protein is CASSVAQGYEQYF.

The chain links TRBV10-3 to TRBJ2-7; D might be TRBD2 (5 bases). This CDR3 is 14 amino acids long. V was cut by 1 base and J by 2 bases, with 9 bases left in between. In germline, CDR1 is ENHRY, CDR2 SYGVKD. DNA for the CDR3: TGTGCCATCAGTGAGTATGAGGGAGCCTACGAGCAGTACTTC. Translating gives CAISEYEGAYEQYF.

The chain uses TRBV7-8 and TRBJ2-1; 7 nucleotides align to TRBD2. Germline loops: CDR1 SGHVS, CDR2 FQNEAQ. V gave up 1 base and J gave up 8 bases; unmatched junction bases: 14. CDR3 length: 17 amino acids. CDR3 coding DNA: TGTGCCAGCAGCTTAGACCCGGGACTACCGAAGACGGATGAGCAGTTCTTC. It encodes CASSLDPGLPKTDEQFF.

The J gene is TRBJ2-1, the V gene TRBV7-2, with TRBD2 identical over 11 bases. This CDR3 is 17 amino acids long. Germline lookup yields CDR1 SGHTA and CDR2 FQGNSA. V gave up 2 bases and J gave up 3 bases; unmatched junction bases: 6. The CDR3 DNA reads TGTGCCAGCAGCTTACAGGGACTAGCGGATTTCTACAATGAGCAGTTCTTC. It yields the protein CASSLQGLADFYNEQFF. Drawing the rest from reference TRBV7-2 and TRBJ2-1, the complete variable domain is GAGVSQSPSNKVTEKGKDVELRCDPISGHTALYWYRQSLGQGLEFLIYFQGNSAPDKSGLPSDRFSAERTGGSVSTLTIQRTQQEDSAVYLCASSLQGLADFYNEQFFGPGTRLTVL.

The CDR3 spells CASSLGPEQYF. DNA of the CDR3: TGTGCCAGCAGCTTAGGGCCCGAGCAGTACTTC. This chain connects TRBV7-9 to TRBJ2-5; D remains unclear. The closer fit of TRBJ2-7 to the DNA end suggests the J call may be wrong. Germline loops: CDR1 SEHNR, CDR2 FQNEAQ (reference sequence). The CDR3 length is 11 residues.

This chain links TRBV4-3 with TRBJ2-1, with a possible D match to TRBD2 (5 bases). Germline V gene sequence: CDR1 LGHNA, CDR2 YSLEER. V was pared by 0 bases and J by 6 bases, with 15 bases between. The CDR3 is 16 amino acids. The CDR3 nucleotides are TGCGCCAGCAGCCAAGACCCAGCGGCACTATCCAATGAGCAGTTCTTC. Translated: CASSQDPAALSNEQFF.

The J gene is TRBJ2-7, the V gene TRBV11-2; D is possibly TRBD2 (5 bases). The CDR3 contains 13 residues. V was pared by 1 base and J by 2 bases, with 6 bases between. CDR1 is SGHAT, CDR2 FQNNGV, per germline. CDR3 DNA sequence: TGTGCCAGCAGCTTAGGGGAGACCTACGAGCAGTACTTC. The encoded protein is CASSLGETYEQYF.

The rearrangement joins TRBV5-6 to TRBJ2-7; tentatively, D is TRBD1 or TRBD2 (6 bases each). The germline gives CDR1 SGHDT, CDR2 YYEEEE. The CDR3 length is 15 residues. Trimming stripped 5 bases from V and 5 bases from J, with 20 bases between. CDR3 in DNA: TGTGCCAGCAGTTCCTGGAGGGGGAGCGTAGACGAGCAGTACTTC. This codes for CASSSWRGSVDEQYF. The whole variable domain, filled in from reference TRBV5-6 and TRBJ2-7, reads DAGVTQSPTHLIKTRGQQVTLRCSPKSGHDTVSWYQQALGQGPQFIFQYYEEEERQRGNFPDRFSGHQFPNYSSELNVNALLLGDSALYLCASSSWRGSVDEQYFGPGTRLTVT.

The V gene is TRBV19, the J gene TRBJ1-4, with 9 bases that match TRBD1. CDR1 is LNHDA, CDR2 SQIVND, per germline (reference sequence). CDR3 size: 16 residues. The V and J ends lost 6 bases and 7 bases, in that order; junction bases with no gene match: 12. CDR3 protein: CASSQASGTGFEKLFF. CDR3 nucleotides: TGTGCCAGTAGCCAGGCCTCCGGGACAGGGTTTGAAAAACTGTTTTTT.

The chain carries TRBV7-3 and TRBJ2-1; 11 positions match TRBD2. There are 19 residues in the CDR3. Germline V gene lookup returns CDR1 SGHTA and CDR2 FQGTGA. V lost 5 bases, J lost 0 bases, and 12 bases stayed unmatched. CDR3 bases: TGTGCCAGCAGCCCCGCGACTAGCGGGATCACAAGCTCCTACAATGAGCAGTTCTTC. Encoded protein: CASSPATSGITSSYNEQFF.

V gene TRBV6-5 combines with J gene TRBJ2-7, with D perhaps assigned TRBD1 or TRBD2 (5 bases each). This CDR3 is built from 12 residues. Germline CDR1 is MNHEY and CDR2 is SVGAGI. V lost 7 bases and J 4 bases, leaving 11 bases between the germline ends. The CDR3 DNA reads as TGTGCCAGCACCTTGGGACCGTACGAGCAGTACTTC. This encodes CASTLGPYEQYF.

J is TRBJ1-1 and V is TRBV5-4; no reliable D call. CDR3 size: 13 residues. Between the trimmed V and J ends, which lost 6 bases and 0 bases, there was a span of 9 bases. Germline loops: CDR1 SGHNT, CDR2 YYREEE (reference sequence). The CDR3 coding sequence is TGTGCCAGCAAGGAGGGCATGAACACTGAAGCTTTCTTT. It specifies CASKEGMNTEAFF.